One and the same sample provided the 22 T cell receptor beta chains below, sequenced in a study of T cells in localized non-small cell lung cancer. Clones were read by immunoSEQ multiplex PCR, and TCRdb kept only the in-frame ones, dropping some. Here the sample spans around 50,000 clones, 80% to 90% being singletons. Source: peripheral blood, taken before any cancer treatment. These receptor sequences come from a woman between 35 and 75 years old with stage I lung adenocarcinoma.

The chain combines TRBV2 with TRBJ1-1; 11 nucleotides match TRBD1. V shed 5 bases and J 4 bases; nucleotides not matched to a gene: 3. Germline-derived CDR1 and CDR2 are SNHLY and FYNNEI. This CDR3 has 14 residues. This CDR3 reads CASSPGTGGTEAFF. CDR3 in DNA: TGTGCCAGCAGTCCCGGGACAGGGGGCACTGAAGCTTTCTTT. The entire variable domain, with the rest obtained from reference TRBV2 and TRBJ1-1, is as follows: EPEVTQTPSHQVTQMGQEVILRCVPISNHLYFYWYRQILGQKVEFLVSFYNNEISEKSEIFDDQFSVERPDGSNFTLKIRSTKLEDSAMYFCASSPGTGGTEAFFGQGTRLTVV.

This clone was picked up one time. The chain is built from TRBV27 and TRBJ2-5, with TRBD2 as a possible D gene (6 bases). This CDR3 spans 15 amino acids. In germline, CDR1 is MNHEY, CDR2 SMNVEV (reference sequence). Trimming took 5 bases from V and 6 from J, leaving 19 bases between them. The CDR3 is CASSVSGTPHQTQYF. The CDR3 coding sequence is TGTGCCAGCAGTGTCTCCGGGACTCCTCATCAGACCCAGTACTTC.

The CDR3 spells CASTLQGELFF. The DNA for the CDR3 is TGTGCCAGCACTCTACAGGGGGAGCTGTTTTTT. The chain carries TRBV6-5 and TRBJ2-2; D unresolved. This CDR3 has 11 amino acids. V shed 7 bases and J shed 8 bases, with 8 bases lying between them. CDR1 and CDR2 (germline): MNHEY, SVGAGI.

The chain links TRBV7-2 to TRBJ1-5; 10 nucleotides line up with TRBD1. The V gene's germline CDR1 is SGHTA and CDR2 FQGNSA. The CDR3 contains 16 residues. V dropped 1 base and J dropped 4; count of bases not matched to a gene: 4. The CDR3 sequence: CASSLVGDRGNQPQHF. DNA for the CDR3: TGTGCCAGCAGCTTAGTCGGGGACAGGGGTAATCAGCCCCAGCATTTT. Complete variable domain (other parts from reference TRBV7-2 and TRBJ1-5): GAGVSQSPSNKVTEKGKDVELRCDPISGHTALYWYRQSLGQGLEFLIYFQGNSAPDKSGLPSDRFSAERTGGSVSTLTIQRTQQEDSAVYLCASSLVGDRGNQPQHFGDGTRLSIL.

V usage is TRBV29-1 and J usage is TRBJ2-5; TRBD1 matches 10 bases. The CDR3 contains 15 residues. V was clipped by 6 bases and J by 4 bases; unmatched bases: 11. Germline CDR1 reads SQVTM; CDR2 reads ANQGSEA. CDR3 residues: CSVPGTGDFGETQYF. The DNA of the CDR3 is TGCAGCGTCCCCGGGACAGGGGACTTTGGAGAGACCCAGTACTTC.

The chain employs TRBV4-3 and TRBJ2-3; tentative D call: TRBD1 (6 bases). CDR1 is LGHNA and CDR2 is YSLEER in the germline V gene. The V gene lost 0 bases and the J gene lost 6 bases, with 13 bases spanning the gap. The CDR3 runs to 15 residues. The CDR3 nucleotides read TGCGCCAGCAGCCAAGATTTGACAGGCGGGGATACGCAGTATTTT. Its protein is CASSQDLTGGDTQYF.

This clone was found once. The rearrangement joins TRBV5-6 to TRBJ1-1; D is unclear. Germline V gene data show CDR1 as SGHDT and CDR2 as YYEEEE. The CDR3 is 16 amino acids. V shed 3 bases and J shed 1 base, with 16 bases lying between them. The CDR3 spells CASSSATLRRNTEAFF. The CDR3 bases are TGTGCCAGCAGCTCGGCAACTTTGAGGAGGAACACTGAAGCTTTCTTT.

This rearrangement joins TRBV7-3 to TRBJ2-7; 8 nucleotides line up with TRBD2. CDR1 and CDR2 from the germline V gene are SGHTA and FQGTGA. CDR3 length: 14 amino acids. With V trimmed by 8 bases and J by 0 bases, 6 bases remained unmatched. The chain's CDR3 is CASRGGGSSYEQYF. DNA for the CDR3: TGTGCCAGCCGAGGCGGGGGGTCCTCCTACGAGCAGTACTTC.

The chain recombines TRBV7-9 with TRBJ2-1; 7 bases fit TRBD1. The germline V gene has CDR1 SEHNR and CDR2 FQNEAQ (reference sequence). J lost 7 bases, V lost 5 bases, and 8 bases had no gene match. CDR3 length: 14 amino acids. The CDR3 reads CASSAYGTVNEQFF. CDR3 in DNA: TGTGCCAGCAGCGCCTACGGGACAGTTAATGAGCAGTTCTTC. The full variable domain, rest sourced from reference TRBV7-9 and TRBJ2-1, is DTGVSQNPRHKITKRGQNVTFRCDPISEHNRLYWYRQTLGQGPEFLTYFQNEAQLEKSRLLSDRFSAERPKGSFSTLEIQRTEQGDSAMYLCASSAYGTVNEQFFGPGTRLTVL.

This clone was seen only a few times. The chain is built from TRBV4-1 and TRBJ1-2, with D tentatively TRBD1 (6 bases). Trimming removed 9 bases from V and 5 bases from J, with 10 bases in between. Germline assignment: CDR1 MGHRA and CDR2 YSYEKL. The length of the CDR3 is 11 residues. For the CDR3, the DNA is TGCGCCAGTCGGACAGCTTATGGCTACACCTTC. Its translation is CASRTAYGYTF.

J is TRBJ1-1 and V is TRBV15; no clear D. Trimming cost V 1 base and J 1 base, with 10 bases left between them. CDR3 length: 15 amino acids. Germline V CDR1 and CDR2: LNHNV, YYDKDF (reference sequence). The CDR3 nucleotides read TGTGCCACCAGCAGAGCGGCAGGAGCGAACACTGAAGCTTTCTTT. Amino acids: CATSRAAGANTEAFF.

The gene calls are TRBV10-3 and TRBJ2-1; 13 bases are a match to TRBD2. Germline-derived CDR1 and CDR2 are ENHRY and SYGVKD. V shed 8 bases and J 5 bases; nucleotides not matched to a gene: 0. The CDR3 contains 13 residues. The CDR3 DNA follows: TGTGCCATCGGACTAGCGGGGGACAATGAGCAGTTCTTC. As protein: CAIGLAGDNEQFF.

CDR3 loop: CASSVAATLGGTQYF. The CDR3 region has the DNA TGTGCCAGCAGCGTAGCGGCTACGCTAGGGGGGACCCAGTACTTC. The J gene is TRBJ2-5, the V gene TRBV9; D may be TRBD1 (6 bases). This CDR3 has 15 amino acids. V lost 0 bases to trimming and J lost 7 bases, with 16 bases between them. Per the germline V gene, CDR1 is SGDLS and CDR2 is YYNGEE.

The CDR3 coding sequence is TGTGCCAGCAGCTCTGGACTAGCGGGGGCCCCTAGCTCCTACAATGAGCAGTTCTTC. This encodes CASSSGLAGAPSSYNEQFF. The chain is built from TRBV11-2 and TRBJ2-1, with 13 bases matching TRBD2. Germline V gives CDR1 SGHAT, CDR2 FQNNGV. After removal of 4 bases from V and 0 bases from J, the junction contained 9 bases not matched to a gene. The CDR3 totals 19 residues.

CDR3 in amino acids: CASTDSNQPQHF. In nucleotides, the CDR3 is TGTGCCAGCACCGACAGTAATCAGCCCCAGCATTTT. This rearrangement joins TRBV6-5 to TRBJ1-5; D might be TRBD1 (5 bases). V was cut by 7 bases and J by 4 bases, with 8 bases left in between. The CDR3 runs 12 residues. In germline, CDR1 is MNHEY, CDR2 SVGAGI.

The V and J genes are TRBV9 and TRBJ2-1; TRBD2 matches 9 bases. This CDR3 contains 16 residues. CDR1 is SGDLS, CDR2 YYNGEE, per germline. V lost 0 bases and J lost 7; bases outside the gene matches: 8. The CDR3 DNA reads as TGTGCCAGCAGCGTAGACGCGGGGGGGTTCGGGAATGAGCAGTTCTTC. Encoded protein: CASSVDAGGFGNEQFF.

The rearrangement uses TRBV19 and TRBJ1-4; perhaps TRBD1 as D (5 bases). CDR1 and CDR2 (germline): LNHDA, SQIVND (reference sequence). Trimming took 8 bases from V and 7 from J, leaving 23 bases between them. The length of the CDR3 is 16 residues. The CDR3 sequence: CASSDFRGREREKLFF. The DNA of the CDR3 is TGTGCCAGTTCCGATTTTCGGGGCAGGGAACGTGAAAAACTGTTTTTT.

CDR3 region: CASSRLGADATQYF. In DNA form, the CDR3 reads TGTGCCAGCAGCAGATTGGGCGCGGATGCGACCCAGTACTTC. The chain recombines TRBV28 with TRBJ2-5; D gene ambiguous. The ends were cut back, 6 bases at V and 7 bases at J, with 18 bases in the middle. The CDR3 extends over 14 amino acids. Germline CDR1 and CDR2: MDHEN and SYDVKM.

V and J are TRBV6-5 and TRBJ1-2; D is unresolved. The CDR3 loop spans 12 amino acids. Trimming pared 7 bases from V and 1 base from J, leaving 7 bases between. Germline loops: CDR1 MNHEY, CDR2 SVGAGI. CDR3 residues: CASTGLNYGYTF. The CDR3, as DNA: TGTGCCAGCACGGGCCTTAACTATGGCTACACCTTC.

The J gene is TRBJ2-5, the V gene TRBV25-1, with a tentative D call TRBD2 (5 bases). The CDR3 covers 13 residues. CDR1 is MGHDK, CDR2 SYGVNS, per germline. The germline V and J ends were trimmed by 1 base and 5 bases, with 8 bases remaining between them. CDR3 nucleotide sequence: TGTGCCAGCAGTGAATCCGGGATGGAGACCCAGTACTTC. It specifies CASSESGMETQYF.

In nucleotides, the CDR3 is TGTGCCAGCAGCGTAAGCCAGGGCCAAGAGACCCAGTACTTC. Its translation: CASSVSQGQETQYF. The chain joins TRBV9 to TRBJ2-5; D may be TRBD1 (5 bases). This CDR3 spans 14 amino acids. V lost 1 base to trimming and J lost 1 base, with 8 bases between them. The V gene's germline CDR1 is SGDLS and CDR2 YYNGEE.

The V and J genes are TRBV5-1 and TRBJ1-1; D gene uncertain. Trimming stripped 2 bases from V and 3 bases from J, with 8 bases between. CDR1 and CDR2 (germline): SGHRS, YFSETQ. CDR3 length: 13 residues. The CDR3 DNA sequence: TGCGCCAGCAGCTTCCTCAGCGACACTGAAGCTTTCTTT. Translating gives CASSFLSDTEAFF. Filled out from reference TRBV5-1 and TRBJ1-1, the complete variable domain reads KAGVTQTPRYLIKTRGQQVTLSCSPISGHRSVSWYQQTPGQGLQFLFEYFSETQRNKGNFPGRFSGRQFSNSRSEMNVSTLELGDSALYLCASSFLSDTEAFFGQGTRLTVV.